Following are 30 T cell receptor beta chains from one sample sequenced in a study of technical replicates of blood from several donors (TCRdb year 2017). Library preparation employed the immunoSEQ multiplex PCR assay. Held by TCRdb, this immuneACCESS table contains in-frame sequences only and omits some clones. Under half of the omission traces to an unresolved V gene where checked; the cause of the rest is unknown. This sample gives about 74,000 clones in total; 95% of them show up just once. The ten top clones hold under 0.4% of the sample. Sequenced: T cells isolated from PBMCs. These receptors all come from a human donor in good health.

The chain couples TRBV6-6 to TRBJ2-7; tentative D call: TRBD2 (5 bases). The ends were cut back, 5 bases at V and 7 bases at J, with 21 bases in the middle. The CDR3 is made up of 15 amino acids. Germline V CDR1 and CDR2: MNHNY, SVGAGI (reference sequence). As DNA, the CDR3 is TGTGCCAGCAGTCCAAATAGCGTTCTGGGCGTAGAGCAGTACTTC. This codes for CASSPNSVLGVEQYF.

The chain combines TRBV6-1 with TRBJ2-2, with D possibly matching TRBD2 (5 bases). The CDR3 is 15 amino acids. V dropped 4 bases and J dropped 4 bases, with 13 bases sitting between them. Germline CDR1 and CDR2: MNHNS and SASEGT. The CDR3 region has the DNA TGTGCCAGCAGTGGTCTGAGCGGAAGCACCGGGGAGCTGTTTTTT. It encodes CASSGLSGSTGELFF.

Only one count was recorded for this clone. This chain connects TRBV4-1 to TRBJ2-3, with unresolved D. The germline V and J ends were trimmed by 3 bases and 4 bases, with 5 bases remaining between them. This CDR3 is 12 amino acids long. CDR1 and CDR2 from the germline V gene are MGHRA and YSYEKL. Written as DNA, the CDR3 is TGCGCCAGCAGCCATGCGGCAGATACGCAGTATTTT. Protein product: CASSHAADTQYF.

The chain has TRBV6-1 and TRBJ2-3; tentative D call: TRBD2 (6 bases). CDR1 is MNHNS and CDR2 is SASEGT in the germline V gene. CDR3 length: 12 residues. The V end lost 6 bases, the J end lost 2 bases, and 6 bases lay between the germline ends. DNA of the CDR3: TGTGCCAGCAGGGGACTCACAGATACGCAGTATTTT. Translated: CASRGLTDTQYF.

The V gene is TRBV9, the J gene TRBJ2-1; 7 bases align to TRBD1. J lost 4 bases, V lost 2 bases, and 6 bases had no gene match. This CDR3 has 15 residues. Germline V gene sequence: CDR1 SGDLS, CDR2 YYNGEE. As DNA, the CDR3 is TGTGCCAGCAGCGTTAAAGGGGGCCCTTACAATGAGCAGTTCTTC. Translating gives CASSVKGGPYNEQFF.

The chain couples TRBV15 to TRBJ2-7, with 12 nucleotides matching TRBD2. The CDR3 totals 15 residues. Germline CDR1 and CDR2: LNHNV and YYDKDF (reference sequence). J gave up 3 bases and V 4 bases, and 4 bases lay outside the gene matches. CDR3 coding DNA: TGTGCCACCAGCAAAAGACTAGCGGGAGTCTACGAGCAGTACTTC. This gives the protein CATSKRLAGVYEQYF.

CDR3 loop: CASSSSTGAGNTIYF. The CDR3 DNA reads TGTGCCAGCAGCTCCTCTACAGGGGCTGGAAACACCATATATTTT. The chain employs TRBV5-5 and TRBJ1-3, with 7 bases identical to TRBD1. Germline V lookup: CDR1 SGHKS, CDR2 YYEKEE (reference sequence). The CDR3 is 15 amino acids. V shed 3 bases, J shed 2 bases, and the junction held 5 bases outside the gene matches.

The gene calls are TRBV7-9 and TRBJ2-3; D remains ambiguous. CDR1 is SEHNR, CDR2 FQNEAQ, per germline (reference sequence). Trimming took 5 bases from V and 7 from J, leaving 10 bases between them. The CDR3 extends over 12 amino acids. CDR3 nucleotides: TGTGCCAGCAGCCCACGTGAGAATACGCAGTATTTT. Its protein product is CASSPRENTQYF. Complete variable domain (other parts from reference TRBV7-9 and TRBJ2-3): DTGVSQNPRHKITKRGQNVTFRCDPISEHNRLYWYRQTLGQGPEFLTYFQNEAQLEKSRLLSDRFSAERPKGSFSTLEIQRTEQGDSAMYLCASSPRENTQYFGPGTRLTVL.

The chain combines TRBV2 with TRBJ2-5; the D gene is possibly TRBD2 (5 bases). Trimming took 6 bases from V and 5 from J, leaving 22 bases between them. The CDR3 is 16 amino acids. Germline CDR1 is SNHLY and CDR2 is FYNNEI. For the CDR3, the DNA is TGTGCCAGCAGCGAAACCTTAGCGTCTATGAGGGAGACCCAGTACTTC. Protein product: CASSETLASMRETQYF.

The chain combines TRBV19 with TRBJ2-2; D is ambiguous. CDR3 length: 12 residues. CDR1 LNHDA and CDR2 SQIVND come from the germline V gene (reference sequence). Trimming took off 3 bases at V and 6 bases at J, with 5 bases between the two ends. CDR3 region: CASSIYSGELFF. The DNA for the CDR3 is TGTGCCAGTAGTATTTATTCCGGGGAGCTGTTTTTT.

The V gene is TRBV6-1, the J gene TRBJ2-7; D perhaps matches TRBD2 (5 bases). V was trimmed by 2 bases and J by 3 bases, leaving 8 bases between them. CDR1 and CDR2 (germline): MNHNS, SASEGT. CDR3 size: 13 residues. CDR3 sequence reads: CASSEPRVYEQYF. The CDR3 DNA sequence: TGTGCCAGCAGTGAACCGAGGGTCTACGAGCAGTACTTC.

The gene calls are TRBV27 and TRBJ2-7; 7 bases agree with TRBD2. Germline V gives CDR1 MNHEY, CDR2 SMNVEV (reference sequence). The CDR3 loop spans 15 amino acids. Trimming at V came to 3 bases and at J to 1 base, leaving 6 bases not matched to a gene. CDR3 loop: CASSFEVAGSYEQYF. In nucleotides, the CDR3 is TGTGCCAGCAGTTTTGAGGTAGCGGGTTCCTACGAGCAGTACTTC.

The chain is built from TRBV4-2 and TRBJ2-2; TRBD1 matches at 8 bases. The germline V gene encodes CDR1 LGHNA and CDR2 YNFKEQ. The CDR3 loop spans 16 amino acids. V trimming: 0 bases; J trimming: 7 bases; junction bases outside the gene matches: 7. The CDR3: CASSQDYGQGIGELFF. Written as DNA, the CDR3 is TGTGCCAGCAGCCAAGATTATGGACAGGGAATCGGGGAGCTGTTTTTT.

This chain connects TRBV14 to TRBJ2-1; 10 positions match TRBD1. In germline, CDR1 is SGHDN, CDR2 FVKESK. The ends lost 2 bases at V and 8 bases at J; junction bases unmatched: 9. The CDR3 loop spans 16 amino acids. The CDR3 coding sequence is TGTGCCAGCAGCCAACTCCGGGACAGGGGATCGTATGAGCAGTTCTTC. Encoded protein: CASSQLRDRGSYEQFF.

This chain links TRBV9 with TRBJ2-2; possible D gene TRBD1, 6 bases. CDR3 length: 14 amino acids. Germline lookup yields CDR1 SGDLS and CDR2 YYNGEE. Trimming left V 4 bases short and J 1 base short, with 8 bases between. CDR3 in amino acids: CASSPGQNTGELFF. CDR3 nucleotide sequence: TGTGCCAGCAGCCCGGGACAGAACACCGGGGAGCTGTTTTTT. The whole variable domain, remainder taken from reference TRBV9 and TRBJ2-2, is DSGVTQTPKHLITATGQRVTLRCSPRSGDLSVYWYQQSLDQGLQFLIQYYNGEERAKGNILERFSAQQFPDLHSELNLSSLELGDSALYFCASSPGQNTGELFFGEGSRLTVL.

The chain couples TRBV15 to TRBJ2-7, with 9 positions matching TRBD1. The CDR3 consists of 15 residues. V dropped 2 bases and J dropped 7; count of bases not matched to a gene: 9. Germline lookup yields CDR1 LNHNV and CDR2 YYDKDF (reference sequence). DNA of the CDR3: TGTGCCACCAGCAGAAACCGGGACAGGGCTCGGGAGCAGTACTTC. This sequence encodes CATSRNRDRAREQYF.

CDR3 DNA sequence: TGTGCCAGCAGCCAAGTCCCCCTTTCTACAGATACGCAGTATTTT. This translates into CASSQVPLSTDTQYF. The chain couples TRBV4-2 to TRBJ2-3, with D unresolved. V dropped 1 base and J dropped 3 bases, with 11 bases sitting between them. The CDR3 runs 15 residues. Looked up from germline, CDR1 is LGHNA and CDR2 is YNFKEQ.

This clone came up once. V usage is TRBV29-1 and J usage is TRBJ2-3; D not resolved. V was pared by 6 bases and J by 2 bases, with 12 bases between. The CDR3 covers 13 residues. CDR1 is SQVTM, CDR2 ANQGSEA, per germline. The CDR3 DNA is TGCAGCGTGAAGACTCGCCTCACAGATACGCAGTATTTT. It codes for CSVKTRLTDTQYF.

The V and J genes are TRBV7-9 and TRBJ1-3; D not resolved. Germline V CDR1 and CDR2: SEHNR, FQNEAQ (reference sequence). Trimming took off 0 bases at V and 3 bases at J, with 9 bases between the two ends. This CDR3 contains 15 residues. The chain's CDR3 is CASSLASAVGNTIYF. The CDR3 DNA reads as TGTGCCAGCAGCTTAGCCTCGGCGGTTGGAAACACCATATATTTT.

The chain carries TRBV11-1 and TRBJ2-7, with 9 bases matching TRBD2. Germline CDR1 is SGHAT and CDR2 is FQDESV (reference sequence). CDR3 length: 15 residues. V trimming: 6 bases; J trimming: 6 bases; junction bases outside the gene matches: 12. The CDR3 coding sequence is TGTGCCAGCAGGCGGGGGGGTACAGGGACCGCCGAGCAGTACTTC. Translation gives CASRRGGTGTAEQYF.

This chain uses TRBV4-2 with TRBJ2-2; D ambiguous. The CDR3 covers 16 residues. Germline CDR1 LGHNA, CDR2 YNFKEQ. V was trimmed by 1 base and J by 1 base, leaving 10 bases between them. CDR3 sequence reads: CASSQVHGLNTGELFF. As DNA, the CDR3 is TGTGCCAGCAGCCAAGTCCACGGGTTGAACACCGGGGAGCTGTTTTTT.

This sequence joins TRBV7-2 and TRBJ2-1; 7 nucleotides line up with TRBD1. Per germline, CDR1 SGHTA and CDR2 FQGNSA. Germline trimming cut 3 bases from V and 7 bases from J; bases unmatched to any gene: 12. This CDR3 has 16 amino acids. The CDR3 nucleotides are TGTGCCAGCAGCTTGATTTGGATACAACAGGGGAATGAGCAGTTCTTC. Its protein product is CASSLIWIQQGNEQFF. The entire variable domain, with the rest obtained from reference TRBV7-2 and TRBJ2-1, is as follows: GAGVSQSPSNKVTEKGKDVELRCDPISGHTALYWYRQSLGQGLEFLIYFQGNSAPDKSGLPSDRFSAERTGGSVSTLTIQRTQQEDSAVYLCASSLIWIQQGNEQFFGPGTRLTVL.

The DNA of the CDR3 is TGTGCCAGCCGTGCAGGATCAGAGACCCAGTACTTC. It codes for CASRAGSETQYF. The rearrangement uses TRBV27 and TRBJ2-5, with D uncertain. The CDR3 has 12 residues. Deletions cut 8 bases from V and 4 bases from J, with 11 bases between. Per the germline V gene, CDR1 is MNHEY and CDR2 is SMNVEV (reference sequence).

CDR3: CATSGGLAAHSYEQYF. The CDR3 nucleotides are TGTGCCACCAGCGGAGGACTAGCGGCACACTCCTACGAGCAGTACTTC. The chain couples TRBV15 to TRBJ2-7; 10 positions match TRBD2. This CDR3 region has 16 residues. V was pared by 5 bases and J by 0 bases, with 7 bases of the junction left unmatched. Germline V gene sequence: CDR1 LNHNV, CDR2 YYDKDF (reference sequence).

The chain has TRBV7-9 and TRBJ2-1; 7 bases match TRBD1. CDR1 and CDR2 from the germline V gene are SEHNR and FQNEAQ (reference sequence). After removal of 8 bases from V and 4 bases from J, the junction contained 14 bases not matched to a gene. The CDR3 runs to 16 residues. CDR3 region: CASGWLSGQEYNEQFF. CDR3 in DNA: TGTGCCAGCGGTTGGCTATCAGGACAGGAATACAATGAGCAGTTCTTC.

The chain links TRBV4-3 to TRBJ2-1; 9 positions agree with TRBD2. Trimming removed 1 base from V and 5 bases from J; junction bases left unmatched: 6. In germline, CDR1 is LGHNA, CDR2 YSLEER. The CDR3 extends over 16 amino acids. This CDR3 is CASSQGTSGYNNEQFF. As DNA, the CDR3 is TGCGCCAGCAGCCAAGGCACTAGCGGGTATAACAATGAGCAGTTCTTC.

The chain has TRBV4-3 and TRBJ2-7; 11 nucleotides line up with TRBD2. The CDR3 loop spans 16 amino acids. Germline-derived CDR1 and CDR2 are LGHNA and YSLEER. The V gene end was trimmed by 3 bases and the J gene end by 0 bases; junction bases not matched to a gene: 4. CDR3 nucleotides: TGCGCCAGCAGCCACCTAGCGGGAGGTTTCTCCTACGAGCAGTACTTC. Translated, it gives CASSHLAGGFSYEQYF.

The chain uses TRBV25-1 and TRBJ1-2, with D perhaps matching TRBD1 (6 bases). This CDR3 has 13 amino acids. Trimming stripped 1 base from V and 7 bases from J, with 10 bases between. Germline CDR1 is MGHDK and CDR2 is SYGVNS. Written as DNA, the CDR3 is TGTGCCAGCAGTGAATTAACAGGGACTGGCTACACCTTC. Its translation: CASSELTGTGYTF.

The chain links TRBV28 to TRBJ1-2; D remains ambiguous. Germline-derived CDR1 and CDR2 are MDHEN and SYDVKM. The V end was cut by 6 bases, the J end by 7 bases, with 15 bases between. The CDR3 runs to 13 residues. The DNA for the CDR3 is TGTGCCAGCAGCAGAAGGGCCGAGGGTGGCTACACCTTC. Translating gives CASSRRAEGGYTF.

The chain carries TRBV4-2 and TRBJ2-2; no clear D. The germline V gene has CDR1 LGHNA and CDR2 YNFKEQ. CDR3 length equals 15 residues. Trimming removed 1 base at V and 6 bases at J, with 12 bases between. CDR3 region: CASSQGLYRPGELFF. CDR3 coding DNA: TGTGCCAGCAGCCAAGGGCTCTACAGACCCGGGGAGCTGTTTTTT.